The 10 T cell receptor beta chains below were found in one sample sequenced in a study of blood T cell repertoires in COVID-19. The protocol was immunoSEQ multiplex PCR, while the TCRdb copy is restricted to in-frame clones and leaves out a portion. This sample has 310,000 or so clones; around 88% occur once, and the top ten carry about 2.2%. Source material: peripheral blood. These receptors were taken from a woman aged 30 to 39 who had recovered from COVID-19.

The gene calls are TRBV7-3 and TRBJ2-5, with a possible D match to TRBD1 (7 bases). CDR1 is SGHTA, CDR2 FQGTGA, per germline. There are 13 residues in the CDR3. Trimming took off 5 bases at V and 4 bases at J, with 11 bases between the two ends. The chain's CDR3 is CASSRQGGETQYF. The CDR3 coding sequence is TGTGCCAGCAGCCGACAGGGAGGAGAGACCCAGTACTTC.

This chain connects TRBV19 to TRBJ2-1; TRBD2 agrees at 9 bases. CDR3 length equals 13 residues. Germline values: CDR1 LNHDA, CDR2 SQIVND (reference sequence). V shed 7 bases and J 9 bases; nucleotides not matched to a gene: 7. The CDR3, as DNA: TGTGCCAGTACTTCGCGGGAGGGCCTTGAGCAGTTCTTC. Protein sequence: CASTSREGLEQFF.

Note on this clone: The sample carries other DNA sequences with the same CDR3. Here the CDR3 DNA reads TGTGCCAGCAGCTCCGGACTAGCGGGAGGAAATGAGCAGTTCTTC. It is translated as CASSSGLAGGNEQFF. The genes are TRBV5-4 and TRBJ2-1, with TRBD2 matching over 14 bases. Per the germline V gene, CDR1 is SGHNT and CDR2 is YYREEE (reference sequence). The J segment lost 7 bases and the V segment lost 3 bases, leaving 3 bases of the junction unmatched. CDR3 length: 15 residues.

This sequence joins TRBV21-1 and TRBJ2-7; the table assigns TRBD1, which was not confirmed against the DNA. TRBV21-1 is a documented pseudogene. The CDR3 sequence is 14 residues long. CDR3: CASSKEGAAYEQYF. The CDR3, as DNA: TGTGCCAGCAGCAAAGAAGGGGCTGCCTACGAGCAGTACTTC.

The chain combines TRBV7-2 with TRBJ2-1; 7 bases are a match to TRBD2. The junction had 9 bases not matched to a gene; V was cut back by 5 bases and J by 2 bases. The CDR3 consists of 16 residues. Looked up from germline, CDR1 is SGHTA and CDR2 is FQGNSA. The DNA for the CDR3 is TGTGCCAGCAGCCCCCGGTCCCTAGCGGCCTACAATGAGCAGTTCTTC. Its protein is CASSPRSLAAYNEQFF.

This chain uses TRBV3-1 (or the pseudogene TRBV3-2) with TRBJ2-2, with D possibly matching TRBD2 (6 bases). The CDR3 loop spans 15 amino acids. Between the trimmed V and J ends, which lost 4 bases and 6 bases, there was a span of 15 bases. Germline V gives CDR1 LGHDT, CDR2 YNNKEL (reference sequence). CDR3 DNA sequence: TGTGCCAGCAGCCCCCCGCCGGGGGAGCCCGGGGAGCTGTTTTTT. Translated: CASSPPPGEPGELFF.

This clone was found once. The chain is built from TRBV19 and TRBJ2-3; 8 bases are shared with TRBD1. Germline-derived CDR1 and CDR2 are LNHDA and SQIVND (reference sequence). The ends lost 6 bases at V and 5 bases at J; junction bases unmatched: 4. This CDR3 spans 13 amino acids. CDR3 loop: CASSTTGGDTQYF. CDR3 DNA sequence: TGTGCCAGTAGCACCACAGGGGGAGATACGCAGTATTTT.

This clone was seen once. The chain combines TRBV28 with TRBJ1-2, with 11 nucleotides matching TRBD1. Germline CDR1 is MDHEN and CDR2 is SYDVKM. V lost 3 bases and J lost 7; bases outside the gene matches: 7. The CDR3 runs to 15 residues. CDR3 region: CASSLVGTGGGGYTF. The CDR3, as DNA: TGTGCCAGCAGTTTGGTGGGGACAGGGGGAGGTGGCTACACCTTC.

This chain links TRBV18 with TRBJ2-4, with a possible D match to TRBD2 (6 bases). The germline gives CDR1 KGHSH, CDR2 LQKENI. V was trimmed by 6 bases and J by 0 bases, leaving 12 bases between them. This CDR3 is built from 15 residues. CDR3 bases: TGTGCCAGCTCCCCGGGACTGGGAGCCAAAAACATTCAGTACTTC. Its protein is CASSPGLGAKNIQYF. The full variable domain, its missing parts supplied by reference TRBV18 and TRBJ2-4, is NAGVMQNPRHLVRRRGQEARLRCSPMKGHSHVYWYRQLPEEGLKFMVYLQKENIIDESGMPKERFSAEFPKEGPSILRIQQVVRGDSAAYFCASSPGLGAKNIQYFGAGTRLSVL.

The chain couples TRBV15 to TRBJ1-1, with a possible D match to TRBD1 (5 bases). Per germline, CDR1 LNHNV and CDR2 YYDKDF (reference sequence). V was clipped by 0 bases and J by 7 bases, with 15 bases between them. CDR3 size: 15 residues. The CDR3 spells CATSRDLGVVNEAFF. Here the CDR3 DNA reads TGTGCCACCAGCAGAGATTTAGGGGTGGTGAATGAAGCTTTCTTT.